This T cell receptor beta chain was recorded in a study of radiation and T cells in renal cell carcinoma. Study-level background: Nephrectomy followed 15 Gy stereotactic body radiation by 4 weeks. Findings and caveats of the study: Baseline intratumoral clonotype presence is unknown without pretreatment biopsies.

This clone came up once. Its antigen is not known. Time point of the sample: baseline pretreatment blood. Noted treatment: 15 Gy SBRT to primary tumor, nephrectomy 4 weeks later. Assay used: immunoSEQ multiplex PCR; TCRdb lists only in-frame clones, some missing. The table has about 61,000 clones, around 78% seen once. The CDR3 runs to 14 residues. Looked up from germline, CDR1 is MNHNS and CDR2 is SASEGT. The V gene end was trimmed by 7 bases and the J gene end by 0 bases; junction bases not matched to a gene: 5. This clonotype was sampled from a man aged 60 to 69 with renal cell carcinoma. The V call is TRBV6-1, the J call TRBJ2-7; 8 nucleotides agree with TRBD2. Here the sequenced sample was blood, taken from a patient whose treatment included radiotherapy and nephrectomy. Written as DNA, the CDR3 is TGTGCCAGCAACTACGGGGGGGCCTCCTACGAGCAGTACTTC. Translating it yields CASNYGGASYEQYF.